The clone carrying this T cell receptor beta chain occurred once. Antigen specificity is unknown. This sample was included in a study of Graves' ophthalmopathy and Graves' hyperthyroidism. Study-level results: A 13-signature model separated ophthalmopathy from stable hyperthyroidism, reaching 87.88% sensitivity and around 81% specificity cross-validated. In blood, most expanded thyroid clonotypes above 0.001 frequency were also detected. Ophthalmopathy progression was predicted by the model at roughly 69% sensitivity and about 79% specificity.

The CDR3 length is 18 residues. V dropped 4 bases and J dropped 5; count of bases not matched to a gene: 15. Germline V gene lookup returns CDR1 ENHRY and CDR2 SYGVKD. Certain patients were not enrolled. These were patients with other autoimmune diseases, uncontrolled infections, pregnancy or lactation. From RNA, the CDR3 regions of TCR beta chains were amplified and sequenced. HTBI primers were used in a first-round RT-PCR, which preceded a second-round multiplex PCR. MiXCR was run by TCRdb on the multiplex PCR reads, yielding one entry per CDR3 protein. The sample includes 200,000 to 250,000 distinct CDR3 sequences, under 25% of them seen just once.

This clonotype was sampled from a woman aged 50 to 60 with Graves' ophthalmopathy. The sample was peripheral blood. The chain employs TRBV10-3 and TRBJ2-2; 8 nucleotides match TRBD1. The CDR3 DNA is TGTGCCATCAGTGTCCCAGGGGGCGCCGAGAGAGAGACCGGGGAGCTGTTTTTT. Its translation is CAISVPGGAERETGELFF.